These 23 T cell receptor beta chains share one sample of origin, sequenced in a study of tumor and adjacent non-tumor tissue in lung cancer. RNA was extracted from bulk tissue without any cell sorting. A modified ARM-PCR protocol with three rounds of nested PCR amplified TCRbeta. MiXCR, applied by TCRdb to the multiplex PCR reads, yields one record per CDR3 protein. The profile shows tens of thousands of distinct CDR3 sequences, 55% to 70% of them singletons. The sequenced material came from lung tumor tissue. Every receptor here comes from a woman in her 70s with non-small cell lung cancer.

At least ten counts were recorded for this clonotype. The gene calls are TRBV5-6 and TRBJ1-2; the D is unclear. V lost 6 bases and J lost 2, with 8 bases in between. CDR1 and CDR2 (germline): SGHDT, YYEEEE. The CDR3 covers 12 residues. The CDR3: CASMELNYGYTF. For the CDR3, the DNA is TGTGCCAGCATGGAGTTGAACTATGGCTACACCTTC.

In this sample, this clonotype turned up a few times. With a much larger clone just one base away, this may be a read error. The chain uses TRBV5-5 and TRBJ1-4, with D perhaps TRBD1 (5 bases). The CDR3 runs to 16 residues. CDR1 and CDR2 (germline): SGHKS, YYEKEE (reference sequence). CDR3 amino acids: CTSSLLGRVSNEKLFF. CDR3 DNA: TGTACCAGCAGCTTACTAGGCAGGGTCTCTAATGAAAAACTGTTTTTT.

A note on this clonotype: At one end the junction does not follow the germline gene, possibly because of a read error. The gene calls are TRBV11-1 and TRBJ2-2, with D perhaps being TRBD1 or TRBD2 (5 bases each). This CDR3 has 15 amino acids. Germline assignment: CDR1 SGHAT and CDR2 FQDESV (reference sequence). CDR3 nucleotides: TGTGCCTGCAGCATAGCAGCCAGGGTTACCGGGGAATTGTTTTTT. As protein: CACSIAARVTGELFF.

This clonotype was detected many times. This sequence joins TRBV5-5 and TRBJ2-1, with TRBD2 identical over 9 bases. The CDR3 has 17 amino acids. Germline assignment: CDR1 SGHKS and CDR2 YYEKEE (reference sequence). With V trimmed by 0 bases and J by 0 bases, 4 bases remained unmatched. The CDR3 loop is CASSLGLAGSSYNEQFF. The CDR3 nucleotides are TGTGCCAGCAGCTTGGGGCTAGCGGGAAGCTCCTACAATGAGCAGTTCTTC.

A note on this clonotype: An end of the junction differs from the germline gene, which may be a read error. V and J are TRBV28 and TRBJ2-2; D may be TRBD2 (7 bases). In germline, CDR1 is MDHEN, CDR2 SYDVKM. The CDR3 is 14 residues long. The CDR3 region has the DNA TGTGCCAGCACGCGGGGAGGGGACACGGGGGAGCTGTTTTTT. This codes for CASTRGGDTGELFF.

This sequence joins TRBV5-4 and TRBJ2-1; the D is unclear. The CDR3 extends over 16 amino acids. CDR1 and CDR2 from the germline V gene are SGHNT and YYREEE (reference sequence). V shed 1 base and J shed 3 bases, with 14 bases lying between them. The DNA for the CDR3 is TGTGCCAGCAGCTTGAGTTCCGTGGCTCTCTACAATGAGCAGTTCTTC. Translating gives CASSLSSVALYNEQFF.

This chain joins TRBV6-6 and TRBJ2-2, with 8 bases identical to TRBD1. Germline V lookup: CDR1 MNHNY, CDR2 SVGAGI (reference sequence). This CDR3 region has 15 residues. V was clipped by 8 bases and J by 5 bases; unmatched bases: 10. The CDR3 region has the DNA TGTGCCAGCGGTGGACAGGGAGGTGGGACCGGGGAGCTGTTTTTT. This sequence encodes CASGGQGGGTGELFF.

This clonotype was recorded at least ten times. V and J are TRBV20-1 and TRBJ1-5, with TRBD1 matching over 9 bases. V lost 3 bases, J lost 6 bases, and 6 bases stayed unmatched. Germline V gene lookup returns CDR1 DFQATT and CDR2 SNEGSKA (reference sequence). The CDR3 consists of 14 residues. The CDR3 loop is CSARDRTGVQPQHF. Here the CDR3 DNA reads TGCAGTGCTAGGGACAGGACAGGGGTTCAGCCCCAGCATTTT.

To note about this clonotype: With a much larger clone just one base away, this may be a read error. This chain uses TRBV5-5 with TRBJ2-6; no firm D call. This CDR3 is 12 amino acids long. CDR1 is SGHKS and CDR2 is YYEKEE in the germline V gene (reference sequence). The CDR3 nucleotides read TGTGCCAGCAGCGCGGCAGGTAACGTCCTGGCTTTC. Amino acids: CASSAAGNVLAF.

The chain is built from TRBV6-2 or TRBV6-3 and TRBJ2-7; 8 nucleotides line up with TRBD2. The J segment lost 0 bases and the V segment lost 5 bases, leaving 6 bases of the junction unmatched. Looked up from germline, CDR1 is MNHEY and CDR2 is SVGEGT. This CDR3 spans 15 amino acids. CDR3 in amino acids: CASSPFAGGSYEQYF. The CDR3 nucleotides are TGTGCCAGCAGTCCTTTTGCGGGAGGCTCCTACGAGCAGTACTTC.

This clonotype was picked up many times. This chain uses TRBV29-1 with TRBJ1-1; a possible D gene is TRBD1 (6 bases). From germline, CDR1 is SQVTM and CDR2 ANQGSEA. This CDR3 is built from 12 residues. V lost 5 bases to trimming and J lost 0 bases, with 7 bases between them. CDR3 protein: CSVNRVNTEAFF. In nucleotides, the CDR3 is TGCAGCGTTAACAGGGTGAACACTGAAGCTTTCTTT.

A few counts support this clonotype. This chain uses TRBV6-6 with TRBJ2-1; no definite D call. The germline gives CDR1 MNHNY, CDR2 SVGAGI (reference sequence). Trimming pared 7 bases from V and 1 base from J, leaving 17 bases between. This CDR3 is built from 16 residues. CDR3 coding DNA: TGTGCCAGCACCGACATTGCGGTCCGTTCCTACAATGAGCAGTTCTTC. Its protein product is CASTDIAVRSYNEQFF.

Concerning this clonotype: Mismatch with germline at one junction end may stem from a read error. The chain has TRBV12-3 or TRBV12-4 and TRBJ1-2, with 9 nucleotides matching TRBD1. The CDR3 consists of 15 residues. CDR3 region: CGSSFGDRAYYGYTF. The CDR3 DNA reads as TGTGGCAGCAGCTTCGGGGACAGGGCTTACTATGGCTACACCTTC.

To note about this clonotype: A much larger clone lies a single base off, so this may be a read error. The CDR3 bases are TGTGCCTGGAGTGCATGGGCGGTACTAGCGGGGACGCGGTATTTT. Its translation: CAWSAWAVLAGTRYF. The chain combines TRBV30 with TRBJ2-3; 10 bases line up with TRBD2. Germline CDR1 and CDR2: GTSNPN and SVGIG (reference sequence). The CDR3 has 15 residues.

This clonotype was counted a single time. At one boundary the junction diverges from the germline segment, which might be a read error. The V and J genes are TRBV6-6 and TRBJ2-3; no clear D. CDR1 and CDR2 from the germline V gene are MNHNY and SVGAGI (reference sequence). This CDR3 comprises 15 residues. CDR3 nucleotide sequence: TGTGCCAGCAGTTACCCGAGTGATAGTACAGTTACGCAGTATTTT. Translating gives CASSYPSDSTVTQYF.

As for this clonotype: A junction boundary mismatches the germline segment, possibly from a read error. CDR3 region: CVSSPDWDGSYEQYF. The CDR3 nucleotides are TGTGTCAGCAGCCCCGACTGGGATGGTTCCTACGAGCAGTACTTC. The rearrangement links TRBV12-3 or TRBV12-4 to TRBJ2-7; D is unresolved. This CDR3 comprises 15 residues.

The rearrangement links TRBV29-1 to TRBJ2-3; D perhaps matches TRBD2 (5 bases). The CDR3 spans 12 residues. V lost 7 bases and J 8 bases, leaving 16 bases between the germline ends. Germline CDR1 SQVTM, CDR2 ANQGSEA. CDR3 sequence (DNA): TGCAGCGCGGGCCGGGGTGCGGGTACGCAGTATTTT. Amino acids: CSAGRGAGTQYF.

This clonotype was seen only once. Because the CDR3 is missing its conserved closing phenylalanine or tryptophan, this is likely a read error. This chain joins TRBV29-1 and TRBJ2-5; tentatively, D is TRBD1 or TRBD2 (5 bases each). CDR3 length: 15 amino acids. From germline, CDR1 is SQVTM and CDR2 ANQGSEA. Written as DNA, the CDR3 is TGCGGCGTTGATGGACAAGACAAGCGGCAAGAGACCCAGTACTTA. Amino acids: CGVDGQDKRQETQYL.

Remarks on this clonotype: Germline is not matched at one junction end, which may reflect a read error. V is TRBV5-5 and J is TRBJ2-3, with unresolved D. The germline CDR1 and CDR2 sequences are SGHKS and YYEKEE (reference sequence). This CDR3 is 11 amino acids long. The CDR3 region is CASSLPDMQYF. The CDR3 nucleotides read TGTGCCAGCAGCTTGCCAGATATGCAGTATTTT.

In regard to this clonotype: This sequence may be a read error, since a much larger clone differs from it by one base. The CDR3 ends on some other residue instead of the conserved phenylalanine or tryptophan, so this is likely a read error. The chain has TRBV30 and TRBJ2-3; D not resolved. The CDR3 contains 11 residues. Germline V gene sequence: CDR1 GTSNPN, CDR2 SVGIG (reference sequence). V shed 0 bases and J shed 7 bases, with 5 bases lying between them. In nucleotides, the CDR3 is TGTGCCTGGAGTGTAGGAAATACGCAGTATTAT. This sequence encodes CAWSVGNTQYY.

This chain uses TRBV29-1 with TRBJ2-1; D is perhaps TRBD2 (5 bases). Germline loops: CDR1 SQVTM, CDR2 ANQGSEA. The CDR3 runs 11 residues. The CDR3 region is CTGIRYNEQFF. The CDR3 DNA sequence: TGCACCGGGATTAGATACAATGAGCAGTTCTTC.

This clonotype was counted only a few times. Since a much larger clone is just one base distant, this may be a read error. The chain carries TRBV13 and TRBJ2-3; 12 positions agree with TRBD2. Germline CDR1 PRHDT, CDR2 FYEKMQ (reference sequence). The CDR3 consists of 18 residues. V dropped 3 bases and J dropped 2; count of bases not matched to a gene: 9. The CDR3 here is CASSFKGLAGAYTDTQYF. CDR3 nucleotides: TGTGCCAGCAGCTTTAAGGGACTAGCGGGTGCGTACACAGATACGCAGTATTTT.

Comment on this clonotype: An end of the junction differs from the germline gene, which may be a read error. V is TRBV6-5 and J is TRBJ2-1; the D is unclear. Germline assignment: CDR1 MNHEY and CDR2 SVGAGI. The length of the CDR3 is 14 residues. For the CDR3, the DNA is TGTGCAAGCAGTGCAGCCGGTCCTGTCAATGAGCAGTTCTTC. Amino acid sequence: CASSAAGPVNEQFF.